The 4 T cell receptor beta chains below come from one sample, sequenced in a study of neurological immune-mediated disorders. MiXCR, applied by TCRdb to the 5' RACE reads, yields one record per CDR3 protein. The sample shows about 33,000 distinct CDR3 sequences, about 1.4% of them seen only once. Sequencing used PBMCs. Every receptor here comes from a young woman with multiple sclerosis.

At least ten counts were recorded for this clonotype. The V call is TRBV20-1, the J call TRBJ2-7; D remains ambiguous. Germline CDR1 reads DFQATT; CDR2 reads SNEGSKA (reference sequence). V lost 3 bases to trimming and J lost 2 bases, with 11 bases between them. This CDR3 is built from 13 residues. DNA of the CDR3: TGCAGTGCTAGGGATGACGTGGCCTACGAGCAGTACTTC. Its translation: CSARDDVAYEQYF.

This clonotype was observed at least ten times. The chain employs TRBV7-8 and TRBJ2-3; 7 bases agree with TRBD1. From germline, CDR1 is SGHVS and CDR2 FQNEAQ. The CDR3 runs 18 residues. Germline trimming cut 8 bases from V and 0 bases from J; bases unmatched to any gene: 17. DNA of the CDR3: TGTGCCAGCGGTAAGACAGGGATACGGCGTACTAGCACAGATACGCAGTATTTT. It codes for CASGKTGIRRTSTDTQYF. The whole variable domain, filled in from reference TRBV7-8 and TRBJ2-3, reads GAGVSQSPRYKVAKRGQDVALRCDPISGHVSLFWYQQALGQGPEFLTYFQNEAQLDKSGLPSDRFFAERPEGSVSTLKIQRTQQEDSAVYLCASGKTGIRRTSTDTQYFGPGTRLTVL.

This clonotype was observed at least ten times. The chain uses TRBV20-1 and TRBJ2-3; TRBD1 agrees at 7 bases. The CDR3 has 15 residues. CDR1 is DFQATT, CDR2 SNEGSKA, per germline (reference sequence). V was clipped by 6 bases and J by 3 bases; unmatched bases: 12. In DNA, the CDR3 is TGCAGTGCCGGGGCGACAGGGCAATTAACAGATACGCAGTATTTT. It translates to CSAGATGQLTDTQYF.

Comments on this clonotype: With a much larger clone just one base away, this may be a read error. Given the absence of the conserved phenylalanine or tryptophan at the CDR3 end, a read error is likely. The V gene is TRBV12-3 or TRBV12-4, the J gene TRBJ1-2; D is undetermined. The CDR3 runs to 13 residues. V shed 0 bases and J shed 7 bases, with 9 bases lying between them. The CDR3 DNA reads TGTGCCAGCAGTTTAGCGCCCGGATCTGGCTACACCGTC. This sequence encodes CASSLAPGSGYTV.